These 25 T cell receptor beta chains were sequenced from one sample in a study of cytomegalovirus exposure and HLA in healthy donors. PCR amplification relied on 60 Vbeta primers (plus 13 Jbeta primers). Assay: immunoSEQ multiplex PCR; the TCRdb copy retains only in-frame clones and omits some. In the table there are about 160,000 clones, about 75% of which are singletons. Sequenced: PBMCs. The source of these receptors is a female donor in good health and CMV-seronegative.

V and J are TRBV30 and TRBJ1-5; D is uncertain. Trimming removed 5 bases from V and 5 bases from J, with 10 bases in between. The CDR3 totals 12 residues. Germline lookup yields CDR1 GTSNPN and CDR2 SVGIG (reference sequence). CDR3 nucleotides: TGTGCCTGGGCGAGGACTGATCAGCCCCAGCATTTT. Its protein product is CAWARTDQPQHF.

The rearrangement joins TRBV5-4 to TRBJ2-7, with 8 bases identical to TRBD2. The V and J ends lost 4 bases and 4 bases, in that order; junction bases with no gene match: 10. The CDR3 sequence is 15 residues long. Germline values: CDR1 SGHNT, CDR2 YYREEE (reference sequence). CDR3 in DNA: TGTGCCAGCAGCGTGGGACTAGTCGCGGAATACGAGCAGTACTTC. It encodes CASSVGLVAEYEQYF. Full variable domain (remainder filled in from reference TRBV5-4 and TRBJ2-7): ETGVTQSPTHLIKTRGQQVTLRCSSQSGHNTVSWYQQALGQGPQFIFQYYREEENGRGNFPPRFSGLQFPNYSSELNVNALELDDSALYLCASSVGLVAEYEQYFGPGTRLTVT.

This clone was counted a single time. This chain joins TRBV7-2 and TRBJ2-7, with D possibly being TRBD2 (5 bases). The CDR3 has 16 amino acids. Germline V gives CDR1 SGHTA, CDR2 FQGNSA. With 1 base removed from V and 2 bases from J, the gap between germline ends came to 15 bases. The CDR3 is CASSLGASPPTYEQYF. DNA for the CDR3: TGTGCCAGCAGCTTAGGGGCTAGCCCTCCAACCTACGAGCAGTACTTC.

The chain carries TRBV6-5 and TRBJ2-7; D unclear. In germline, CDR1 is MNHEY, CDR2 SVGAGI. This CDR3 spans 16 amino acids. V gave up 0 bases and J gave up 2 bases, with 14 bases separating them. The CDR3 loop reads CASSYSLSEVTYEQYF. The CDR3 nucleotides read TGTGCCAGCAGTTACTCGCTGTCAGAAGTTACCTACGAGCAGTACTTC.

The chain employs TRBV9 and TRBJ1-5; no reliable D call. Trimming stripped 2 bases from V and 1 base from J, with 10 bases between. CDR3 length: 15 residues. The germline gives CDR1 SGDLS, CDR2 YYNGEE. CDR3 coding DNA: TGTGCCAGCAGCGTGGGAGACACGAGCAATCAGCCCCAGCATTTT. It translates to CASSVGDTSNQPQHF.

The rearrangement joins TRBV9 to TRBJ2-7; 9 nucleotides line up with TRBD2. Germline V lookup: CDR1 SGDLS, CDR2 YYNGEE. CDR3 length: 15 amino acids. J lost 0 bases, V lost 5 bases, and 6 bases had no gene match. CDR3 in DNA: TGTGCCAGCAGTAGAGCGGGAGGTTCCTCCTACGAGCAGTACTTC. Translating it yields CASSRAGGSSYEQYF.

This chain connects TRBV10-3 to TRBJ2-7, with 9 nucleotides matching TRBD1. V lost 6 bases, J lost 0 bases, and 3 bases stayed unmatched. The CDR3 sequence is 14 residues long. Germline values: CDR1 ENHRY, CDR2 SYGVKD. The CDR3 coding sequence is TGTGCCATCAGCCCGGGACAGGGCTCCTACGAGCAGTACTTC. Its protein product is CAISPGQGSYEQYF.

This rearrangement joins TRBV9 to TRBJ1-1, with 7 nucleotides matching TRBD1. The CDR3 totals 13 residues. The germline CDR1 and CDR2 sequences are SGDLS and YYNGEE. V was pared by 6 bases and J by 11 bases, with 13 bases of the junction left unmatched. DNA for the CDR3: TGTGCCAGCACCGCGAGAGGGGGCATTTACGCTTTCTTT. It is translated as CASTARGGIYAFF.

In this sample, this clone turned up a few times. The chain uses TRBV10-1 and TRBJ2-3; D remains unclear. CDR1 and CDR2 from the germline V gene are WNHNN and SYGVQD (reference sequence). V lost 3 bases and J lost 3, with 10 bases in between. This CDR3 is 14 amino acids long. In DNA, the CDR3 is TGCGCCAGCAGTGACGGTCCGCTAACAGATACGCAGTATTTT. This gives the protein CASSDGPLTDTQYF.

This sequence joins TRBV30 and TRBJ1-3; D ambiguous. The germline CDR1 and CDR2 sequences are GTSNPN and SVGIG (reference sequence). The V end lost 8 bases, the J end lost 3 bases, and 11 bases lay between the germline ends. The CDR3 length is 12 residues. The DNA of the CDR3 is TGTGCCCGGGAAGTAGGTGGAAACACCATATATTTT. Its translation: CAREVGGNTIYF.

Written as DNA, the CDR3 is TGCGCCAGCAGCTTGGAAGCAGGGTTAAGGGCTTTCTTT. Its protein product is CASSLEAGLRAFF. The genes are TRBV5-1 and TRBJ1-1; TRBD1 might be the D (5 bases). This CDR3 contains 13 residues. V shed 0 bases and J shed 11 bases, with 14 bases lying between them. Germline loops: CDR1 SGHRS, CDR2 YFSETQ. The full variable domain, its missing parts supplied by reference TRBV5-1 and TRBJ1-1, is KAGVTQTPRYLIKTRGQQVTLSCSPISGHRSVSWYQQTPGQGLQFLFEYFSETQRNKGNFPGRFSGRQFSNSRSEMNVSTLELGDSALYLCASSLEAGLRAFFGQGTRLTVV.

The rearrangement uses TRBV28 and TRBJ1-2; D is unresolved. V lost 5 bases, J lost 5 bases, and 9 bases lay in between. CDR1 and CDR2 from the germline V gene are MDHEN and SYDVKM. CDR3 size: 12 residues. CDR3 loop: CASSPGMYGYTF. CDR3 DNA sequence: TGTGCCAGCAGTCCCGGGATGTATGGCTACACCTTC.

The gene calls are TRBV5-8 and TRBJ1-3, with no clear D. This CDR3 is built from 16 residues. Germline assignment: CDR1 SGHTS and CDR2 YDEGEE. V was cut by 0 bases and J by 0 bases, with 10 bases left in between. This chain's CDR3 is CASSLAGRLSGNTIYF. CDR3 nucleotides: TGTGCCAGCAGCTTGGCCGGGAGACTCTCTGGAAACACCATATATTTT.

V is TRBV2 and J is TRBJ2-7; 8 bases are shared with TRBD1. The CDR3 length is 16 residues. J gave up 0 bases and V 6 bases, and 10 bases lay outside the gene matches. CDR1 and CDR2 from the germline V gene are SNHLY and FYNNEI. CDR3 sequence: CASRALRDRSSYEQYF. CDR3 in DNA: TGTGCCAGCAGGGCACTTCGGGACAGGAGCTCCTACGAGCAGTACTTC.

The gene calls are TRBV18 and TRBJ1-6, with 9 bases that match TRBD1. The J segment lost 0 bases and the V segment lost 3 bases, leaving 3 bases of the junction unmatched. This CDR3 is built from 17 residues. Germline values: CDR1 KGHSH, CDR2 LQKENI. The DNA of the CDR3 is TGTGCCAGCTCACCGAGACAGGGGGGCTCCTATAATTCACCCCTCCACTTT. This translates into CASSPRQGGSYNSPLHF.

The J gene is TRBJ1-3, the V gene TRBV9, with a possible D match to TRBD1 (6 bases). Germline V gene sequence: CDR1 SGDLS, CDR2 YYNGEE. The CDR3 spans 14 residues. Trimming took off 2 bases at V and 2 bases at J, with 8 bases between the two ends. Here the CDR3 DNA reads TGTGCCAGCAGCGTCACAGGGACTGGAAACACCATATATTTT. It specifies CASSVTGTGNTIYF.

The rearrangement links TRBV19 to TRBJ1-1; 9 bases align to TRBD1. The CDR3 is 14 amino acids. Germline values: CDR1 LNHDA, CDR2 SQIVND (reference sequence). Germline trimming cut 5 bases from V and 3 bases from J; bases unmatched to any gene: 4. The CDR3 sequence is CASSPGTGHTEAFF. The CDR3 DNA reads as TGTGCCAGTAGTCCCGGGACAGGGCACACTGAAGCTTTCTTT. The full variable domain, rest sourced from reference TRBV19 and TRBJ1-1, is DGGITQSPKYLFRKEGQNVTLSCEQNLNHDAMYWYRQDPGQGLRLIYYSQIVNDFQKGDIAEGYSVSREKKESFPLTVTSAQKNPTAFYLCASSPGTGHTEAFFGQGTRLTVV.

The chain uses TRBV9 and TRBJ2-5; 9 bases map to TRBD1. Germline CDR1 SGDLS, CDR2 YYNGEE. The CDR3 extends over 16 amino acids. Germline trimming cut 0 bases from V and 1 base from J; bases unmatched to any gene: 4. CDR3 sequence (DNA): TGTGCCAGCAGCGTAGTAGGGGACAGGGCCCAAGAGACCCAGTACTTC. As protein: CASSVVGDRAQETQYF.

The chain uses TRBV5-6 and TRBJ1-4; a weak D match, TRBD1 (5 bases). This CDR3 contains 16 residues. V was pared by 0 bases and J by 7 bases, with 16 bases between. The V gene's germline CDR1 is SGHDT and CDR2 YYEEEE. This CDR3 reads CASSLALRGIGEKLFF. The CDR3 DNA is TGTGCCAGCAGCTTGGCCCTACGGGGGATAGGTGAAAAACTGTTTTTT.

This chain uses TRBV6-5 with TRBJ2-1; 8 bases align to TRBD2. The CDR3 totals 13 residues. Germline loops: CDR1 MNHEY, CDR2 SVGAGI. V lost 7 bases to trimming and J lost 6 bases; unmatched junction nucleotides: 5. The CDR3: CASTPTSGNEQFF. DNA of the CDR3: TGTGCCAGCACTCCAACTAGCGGCAATGAGCAGTTCTTC.

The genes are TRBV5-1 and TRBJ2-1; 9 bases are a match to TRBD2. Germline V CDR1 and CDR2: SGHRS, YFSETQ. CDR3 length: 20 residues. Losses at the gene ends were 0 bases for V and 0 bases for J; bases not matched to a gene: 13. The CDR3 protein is CASSLGYVRLAGFSYNEQFF. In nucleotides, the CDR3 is TGCGCCAGCAGCTTGGGGTACGTTCGGCTAGCGGGATTCTCCTACAATGAGCAGTTCTTC.

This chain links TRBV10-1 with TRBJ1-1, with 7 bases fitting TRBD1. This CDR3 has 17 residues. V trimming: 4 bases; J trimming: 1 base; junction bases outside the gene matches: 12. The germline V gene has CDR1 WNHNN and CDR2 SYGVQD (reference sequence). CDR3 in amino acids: CASSGKGTARGNTEAFF. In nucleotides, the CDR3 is TGCGCCAGCAGTGGGAAAGGGACAGCCCGGGGGAACACTGAAGCTTTCTTT.

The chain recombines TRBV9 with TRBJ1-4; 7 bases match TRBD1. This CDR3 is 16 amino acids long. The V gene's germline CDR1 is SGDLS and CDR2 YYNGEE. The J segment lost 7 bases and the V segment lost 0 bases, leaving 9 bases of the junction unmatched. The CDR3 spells CASSVGVGDRGEKLFF. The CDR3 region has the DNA TGTGCCAGCAGCGTAGGGGTCGGGGACAGAGGTGAAAAACTGTTTTTT.

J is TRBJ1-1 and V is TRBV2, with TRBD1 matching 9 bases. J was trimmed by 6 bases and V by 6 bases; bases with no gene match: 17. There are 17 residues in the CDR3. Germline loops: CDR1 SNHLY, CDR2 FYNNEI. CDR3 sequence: CASRDTGQGSLRAEAFF. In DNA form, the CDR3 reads TGTGCCAGCAGGGATACGGGACAGGGCTCCCTTAGGGCTGAAGCTTTCTTT.

The CDR3, as DNA: TGCGCCAGCAGCTTGGCCGAAGCGGGAGTCGACGAGCAGTACTTC. Its protein is CASSLAEAGVDEQYF. This chain joins TRBV5-1 and TRBJ2-7, with 8 positions matching TRBD2. CDR3 length: 15 amino acids. J gave up 5 bases and V 0 bases, and 7 bases lay outside the gene matches. In germline, CDR1 is SGHRS, CDR2 YFSETQ.